The clone carrying this T cell receptor (beta chain) appeared a few times. This record comes from a study of cytomegalovirus exposure and HLA in healthy donors. This CDR3 has 15 residues. Per germline, CDR1 KGHSH and CDR2 LQKENI. V shed 0 bases, J shed 7 bases, and the junction held 8 bases outside the gene matches. Both 60 Vbeta primers and 13 Jbeta primers went into the PCR. Sequencing was performed with immunoSEQ multiplex PCR; in TCRdb, only in-frame clones are kept and a portion is missing. The table shows 110,000 to 150,000 clones, with 77% occurring only once. This clonotype was obtained from a male donor in good health and CMV-seronegative. The chain carries TRBV18 and TRBJ1-2; 7 bases are shared with TRBD1. The sequenced sample consisted of PBMCs. CDR3 DNA: TGTGCCAGCTCACCACCTGGGACAGCGATTAGTGGCTACACCTTC. Translating gives CASSPPGTAISGYTF.